This paragraph reports one T cell receptor (beta chain). The antigen remains unidentified. The data are from a study of cytomegalovirus exposure and HLA in healthy donors. Study conclusions and caveats: In an earlier analysis, about 90% or about 30%: the productive usage of most TCR beta V segments. The study listed 164 cytomegalovirus-associated TCR beta chains. Differences between HLA loci emerged in a later analysis of TCR association rates, with DRB1 most and HLA-C fewest.

The CDR3 loop spans 16 amino acids. Germline CDR1 and CDR2: LNHNV and YYDKDF (reference sequence). V was clipped by 2 bases and J by 6 bases; unmatched bases: 7. Among the donors, all were healthy bone marrow donors. In the PCR, 60 Vbeta and 13 Jbeta primers were used. Clones were read by immunoSEQ multiplex PCR, and TCRdb kept only the in-frame ones, dropping some. The table includes around 150,000 clones, about 10% detected once. Sequenced sample: PBMCs. The receptor was isolated from a middle-aged woman in good health and CMV-seropositive. The chain employs TRBV15 and TRBJ2-2, with TRBD1 matching over 9 bases. The CDR3 DNA reads as TGTGCCACCAGCAGACCCACAGGGGGCTGGGCCGGGGAGCTGTTTTTT. Its translation is CATSRPTGGWAGELFF. Full variable domain (rest looked up from reference TRBV15 and TRBJ2-2): DAMVIQNPRYQVTQFGKPVTLSCSQTLNHNVMYWYQQKSSQAPKLLFHYYDKDFNNEADTPDNFQSRRPNTSFCFLDIRSPGLGDTAMYLCATSRPTGGWAGELFFGEGSRLTVL.